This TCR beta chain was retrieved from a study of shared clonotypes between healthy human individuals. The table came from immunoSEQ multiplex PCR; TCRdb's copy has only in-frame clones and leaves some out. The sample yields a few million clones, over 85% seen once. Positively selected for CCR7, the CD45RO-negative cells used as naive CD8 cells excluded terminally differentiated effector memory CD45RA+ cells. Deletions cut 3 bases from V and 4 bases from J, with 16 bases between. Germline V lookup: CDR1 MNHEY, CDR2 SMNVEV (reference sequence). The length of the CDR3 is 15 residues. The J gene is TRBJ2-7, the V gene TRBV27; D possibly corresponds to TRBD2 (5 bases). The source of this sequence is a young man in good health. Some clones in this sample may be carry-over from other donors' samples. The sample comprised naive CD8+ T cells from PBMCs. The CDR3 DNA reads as TGTGCCAGCAGTTTCCGACTACCCCTCCCATACGAGCAGTACTTC. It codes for CASSFRLPLPYEQYF.